These 6 T cell receptor beta chains share one sample of origin, sequenced in a study of immune evolution from preneoplasia to lung adenocarcinoma. This table comes from immunoSEQ multiplex PCR, and its TCRdb copy is limited to in-frame clones, with some not included. The sample lists 39,000 or so clones, approximately 80% occurring once. The sequenced material came from FFPE invasive lung adenocarcinoma tissue. The receptor source for this set is a person in their sixties or seventies with lung adenocarcinoma.

The CDR3 protein is CASSVGLATTGELFF. CDR3 DNA sequence: TGTGCCAGCAGTGTGGGACTAGCAACCACCGGGGAGCTGTTTTTT. This chain uses TRBV28 with TRBJ2-2, with 9 bases identical to TRBD2. In germline, CDR1 is MDHEN, CDR2 SYDVKM. J lost 4 bases, V lost 5 bases, and 5 bases had no gene match. The CDR3 has 15 residues.

The chain is built from TRBV28 and TRBJ2-7; D perhaps matches TRBD1 (5 bases). Germline V gene lookup returns CDR1 MDHEN and CDR2 SYDVKM. The ends were cut back, 5 bases at V and 3 bases at J, with 14 bases in the middle. This CDR3 contains 14 residues. The CDR3: CASSIRQSGYEQYF. CDR3 nucleotide sequence: TGTGCCAGCAGTATACGACAGAGTGGCTACGAGCAGTACTTC.

The rearrangement uses TRBV7-2 and TRBJ2-2; D call uncertain. CDR3 length equals 14 residues. Germline CDR1 SGHTA, CDR2 FQGNSA. Deletions cut 2 bases from V and 2 bases from J, with 6 bases between. In nucleotides, the CDR3 is TGTGCCAGCAGCTTAAAGGGAAACACCGGGGAGCTGTTTTTT. The encoded protein is CASSLKGNTGELFF.

This clone was seen more than once but under ten times. This chain uses TRBV7-8 with TRBJ1-5; D is undetermined. This CDR3 has 16 residues. Germline loops: CDR1 SGHVS, CDR2 FQNEAQ. Trimming cost V 0 bases and J 6 bases, with 15 bases left between them. In DNA form, the CDR3 reads TGTGCCAGCAGCTTAGCGCGGACCCAGGCAGGTCAGCCCCAGCATTTT. Encoded protein: CASSLARTQAGQPQHF.

J is TRBJ2-7 and V is TRBV28, with 11 bases matching TRBD1. CDR3 size: 14 residues. J lost 5 bases, V lost 7 bases, and 7 bases had no gene match. The germline CDR1 and CDR2 sequences are MDHEN and SYDVKM. The DNA for the CDR3 is TGTGCCAGCAAACGGTGGACAGGGGGCAACGAGCAGTACTTC. It is translated as CASKRWTGGNEQYF. Combining the CDR3 with reference TRBV28 and TRBJ2-7 gives the whole variable domain DVKVTQSSRYLVKRTGEKVFLECVQDMDHENMFWYRQDPGLGLRLIYFSYDVKMKEKGDIPEGYSVSREKKERFSLILESASTNQTSMYLCASKRWTGGNEQYFGPGTRLTVT.

The chain recombines TRBV5-1 with TRBJ2-3; D unclear. V was trimmed by 5 bases and J by 3 bases, leaving 10 bases between them. This CDR3 has 13 amino acids. Looked up from germline, CDR1 is SGHRS and CDR2 is YFSETQ. CDR3 protein: CASSSALTDTQYF. The CDR3 DNA follows: TGCGCCAGCAGTTCCGCCCTAACAGATACGCAGTATTTT.